This TCR beta chain stems from a study of lymphopenia after photon versus proton radiotherapy. Study-wide points: Better survival with proton therapy was suggested as possible, not demonstrated.

For this clone: Its matching antigen is unknown.

Produced via immunoSEQ multiplex PCR; TCRdb's table is partial and in-frame only. The sample lists about 45,000 clones; 85% were seen once. The CDR3 consists of 15 residues. After removal of 7 bases from V and 7 bases from J, the junction contained 12 bases not matched to a gene. Germline V gene lookup returns CDR1 MNHEY and CDR2 SMNVEV (reference sequence). The V gene is TRBV27, the J gene TRBJ2-2; 7 nucleotides line up with TRBD1. The source was peripheral blood, collected from a patient treated with photon-based radiotherapy. The receptor's source is a man aged 40-49 years with gastric cancer. DNA of the CDR3: TGTGCCAGCACACGGACAGGTAGGAACGACGGGGAGCTGTTTTTT. Translating it yields CASTRTGRNDGELFF.